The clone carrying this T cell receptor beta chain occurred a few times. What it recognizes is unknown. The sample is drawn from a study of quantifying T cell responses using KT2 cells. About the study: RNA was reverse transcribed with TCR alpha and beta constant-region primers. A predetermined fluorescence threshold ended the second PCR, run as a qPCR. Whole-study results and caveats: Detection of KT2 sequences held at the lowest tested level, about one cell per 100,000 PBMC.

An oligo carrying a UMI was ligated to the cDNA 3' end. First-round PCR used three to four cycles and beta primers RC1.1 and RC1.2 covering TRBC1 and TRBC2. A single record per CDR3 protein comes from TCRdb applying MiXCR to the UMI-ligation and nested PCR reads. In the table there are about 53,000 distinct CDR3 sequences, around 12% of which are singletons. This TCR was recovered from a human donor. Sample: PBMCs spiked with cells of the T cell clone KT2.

The CDR3 region is CASSFRGGDSEAFF. The CDR3, as DNA: TGTGCCAGCAGTTTTCGGGGGGGCGATTCTGAAGCTTTCTTT. The chain employs TRBV12-3 or TRBV12-4 and TRBJ1-1, with D maybe TRBD1 (6 bases). The CDR3 covers 14 residues. The V end was cut by 3 bases, the J end by 6 bases, with 14 bases between.